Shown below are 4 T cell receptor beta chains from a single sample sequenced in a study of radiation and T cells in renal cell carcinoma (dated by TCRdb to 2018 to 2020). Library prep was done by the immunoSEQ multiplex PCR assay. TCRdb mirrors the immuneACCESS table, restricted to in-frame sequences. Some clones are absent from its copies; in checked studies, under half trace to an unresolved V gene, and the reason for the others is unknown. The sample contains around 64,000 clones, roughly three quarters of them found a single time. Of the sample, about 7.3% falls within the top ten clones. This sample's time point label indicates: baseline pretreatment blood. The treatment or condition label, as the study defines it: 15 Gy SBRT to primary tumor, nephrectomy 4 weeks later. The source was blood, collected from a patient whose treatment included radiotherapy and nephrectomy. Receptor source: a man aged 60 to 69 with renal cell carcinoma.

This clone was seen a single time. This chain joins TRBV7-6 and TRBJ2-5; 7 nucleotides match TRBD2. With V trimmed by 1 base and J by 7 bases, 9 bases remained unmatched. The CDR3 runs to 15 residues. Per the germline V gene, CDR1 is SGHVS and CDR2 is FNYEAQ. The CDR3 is CASSLVGGELGTQYF. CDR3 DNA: TGTGCCAGCAGCTTAGTTGGGGGGGAACTTGGGACCCAGTACTTC.

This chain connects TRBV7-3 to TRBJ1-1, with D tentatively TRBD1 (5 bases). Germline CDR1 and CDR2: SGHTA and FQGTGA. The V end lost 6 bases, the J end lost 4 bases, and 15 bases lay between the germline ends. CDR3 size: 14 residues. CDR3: CASRGGPQGTEAFF. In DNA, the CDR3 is TGTGCCAGCAGGGGTGGCCCGCAGGGCACTGAAGCTTTCTTT.

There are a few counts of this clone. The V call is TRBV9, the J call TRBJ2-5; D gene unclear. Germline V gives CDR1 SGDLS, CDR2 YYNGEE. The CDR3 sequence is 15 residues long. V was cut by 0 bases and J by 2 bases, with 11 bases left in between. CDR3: CASSVGSHDQETQYF. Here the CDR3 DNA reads TGTGCCAGCAGCGTAGGAAGTCACGATCAAGAGACCCAGTACTTC.

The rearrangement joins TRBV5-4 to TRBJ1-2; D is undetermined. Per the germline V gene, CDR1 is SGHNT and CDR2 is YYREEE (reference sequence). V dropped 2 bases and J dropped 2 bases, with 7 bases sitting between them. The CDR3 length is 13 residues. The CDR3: CASSLARNYGYTF. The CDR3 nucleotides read TGTGCCAGCAGCTTAGCCAGGAACTATGGCTACACCTTC.